The clone carrying this TCR beta chain appeared many times. Its specificity is not known. The CDR3 is 13 amino acids. Trimming took off 3 bases at V and 4 bases at J, with 9 bases between the two ends. The germline CDR1 and CDR2 sequences are SGHTA and FQGNSA. These data originate in a study of post-analysis software for immune sequencing data. On the study more broadly: Relapsing-remitting, secondary progressive and progressive-relapsing multiple sclerosis courses were included. Study-level results: Samples sharing a preparation batch grouped tightly together when assessed by F measure. Patients had higher frequencies than controls of about 5 TRBV segments, including TRBV5-6, TRBV5-1 and TRBV20-1. There was significantly lower normalized Chao1 diversity in multiple sclerosis patients than in controls.

The authors incorporated unique molecular identifiers into the TCR beta cDNA libraries. Some 500,000 cDNA molecules were recovered from an input of about 1 to 10 million T cells. TCRdb used MiXCR to reprocess the PCR reads, holding one entry per CDR3 protein. The data contain approximately 660,000 distinct CDR3 sequences, approximately 60% of them seen just once; the ten biggest clones take up approximately 11%. The chain couples TRBV7-2 to TRBJ1-1, with a weak D call TRBD1 (6 bases). The sample comprised blood. The TCR sequence derives from a girl aged 2-9 years with multiple sclerosis. CDR3 amino acids: CASSFTGLTEAFF. For the CDR3, the DNA is TGTGCCAGCAGCTTCACAGGGCTCACTGAAGCTTTCTTT.